This entry lists 9 T cell receptor beta chains sequenced from one sample in a study of CD8+ T cells in alopecia areata. Sequencing relied on a cDNA template that was reverse transcribed from extracted RNA. Sequencing used immunoSEQ multiplex PCR; TCRdb keeps in-frame clones, though not all of them. Among about 220,000 clones, roughly 56% were seen once, and the ten largest hold 1.6%. Specified treatment: oral pan-JAK inhibitor, 5-10 mg twice daily. Sequencing was performed on CD4+ T cells sorted from blood, taken at week 4, from a patient treated with tofacitinib. The source is a human donor with alopecia areata.

This clone was observed at least ten times. V and J are TRBV6-1 and TRBJ2-1, with 7 bases identical to TRBD2. V gave up 6 bases and J gave up 15 bases; unmatched junction bases: 17. Germline loops: CDR1 MNHNS, CDR2 SASEGT. This CDR3 region has 14 residues. The CDR3 loop reads CASREGAPRTRLFF. In DNA, the CDR3 is TGTGCCAGCAGGGAGGGAGCGCCACGGACTAGACTGTTCTTC.

This clone was seen more than once but under ten times. The chain couples TRBV29-1 to TRBJ1-1, with no clear D. Trimming removed 4 bases from V and 1 base from J, with 10 bases in between. Germline values: CDR1 SQVTM, CDR2 ANQGSEA. The CDR3 extends over 13 amino acids. The CDR3 spells CSVVGVRNTEAFF. The CDR3 DNA sequence: TGCAGCGTTGTCGGGGTTAGGAACACTGAAGCTTTCTTT.

The rearrangement joins TRBV7-2 to TRBJ2-7; TRBD1 matches 10 bases. Germline loops: CDR1 SGHTA, CDR2 FQGNSA. The CDR3 contains 15 residues. Trimming at V came to 0 bases and at J to 3 bases, leaving 2 bases not matched to a gene. The CDR3 coding sequence is TGTGCCAGCAGCTTAGCCGGGACAGGGGTCTACGAGCAGTACTTC. Residues: CASSLAGTGVYEQYF. The full variable domain, its missing parts supplied by reference TRBV7-2 and TRBJ2-7, is GAGVSQSPSNKVTEKGKDVELRCDPISGHTALYWYRQSLGQGLEFLIYFQGNSAPDKSGLPSDRFSAERTGGSVSTLTIQRTQQEDSAVYLCASSLAGTGVYEQYFGPGTRLTVT.

CDR3 in amino acids: CASSYGQPRGLFF. The DNA for the CDR3 is TGTGCCAGCAGCTATGGGCAGCCAAGAGGGCTGTTTTTT. The chain uses TRBV5-6 and TRBJ2-2; D gene ambiguous. Germline CDR1 is SGHDT and CDR2 is YYEEEE. The V gene lost 3 bases and the J gene lost 13 bases, with 16 bases spanning the gap. The CDR3 covers 13 residues.

V usage is TRBV29-1 and J usage is TRBJ1-6, with D unclear. V was cut by 7 bases and J by 14 bases, with 18 bases left in between. Germline V gives CDR1 SQVTM, CDR2 ANQGSEA. The CDR3 is 12 residues long. The CDR3 loop reads CSAEDNNRSLHF. The CDR3 nucleotides read TGCAGCGCGGAAGACAATAATCGGTCCCTCCACTTT.

CDR3 residues: CSAILADREGYGYTF. The CDR3 coding sequence is TGCAGCGCTATACTAGCGGACAGGGAGGGATATGGCTACACCTTC. The genes are TRBV29-1 and TRBJ1-2, with TRBD1 matching 8 bases. The CDR3 extends over 15 amino acids. J gave up 5 bases and V 7 bases, and 15 bases lay outside the gene matches. The germline CDR1 and CDR2 sequences are SQVTM and ANQGSEA.

The gene calls are TRBV19 and TRBJ2-1, with D hard to call. Per the germline V gene, CDR1 is LNHDA and CDR2 is SQIVND (reference sequence). Trimming shortened V by 3 bases and J by 0 bases, and 9 bases separated the two germline ends. The CDR3 sequence is 15 residues long. CDR3 sequence (DNA): TGTGCCAGTAGTATCTCGTGGAGCTCCTACAATGAGCAGTTCTTC. Amino acids: CASSISWSSYNEQFF.

V and J are TRBV2 and TRBJ1-2; D is unclear. Germline assignment: CDR1 SNHLY and CDR2 FYNNEI. The CDR3 covers 12 residues. Trimming left V 4 bases short and J 4 bases short, with 7 bases between. In DNA form, the CDR3 reads TGTGCCAGCAGTGGGGCCAGCTATGGCTACACCTTC. Translated: CASSGASYGYTF.

In this sample, this clone turned up a few times. The chain is built from TRBV7-8 and TRBJ1-5; 8 bases agree with TRBD1. This CDR3 region has 14 residues. Per germline, CDR1 SGHVS and CDR2 FQNEAQ. J lost 5 bases, V lost 5 bases, and 5 bases had no gene match. CDR3 amino acids: CASSGQGGHQPQHF. The CDR3 DNA reads as TGTGCCAGCAGCGGACAGGGAGGCCATCAGCCCCAGCATTTT.